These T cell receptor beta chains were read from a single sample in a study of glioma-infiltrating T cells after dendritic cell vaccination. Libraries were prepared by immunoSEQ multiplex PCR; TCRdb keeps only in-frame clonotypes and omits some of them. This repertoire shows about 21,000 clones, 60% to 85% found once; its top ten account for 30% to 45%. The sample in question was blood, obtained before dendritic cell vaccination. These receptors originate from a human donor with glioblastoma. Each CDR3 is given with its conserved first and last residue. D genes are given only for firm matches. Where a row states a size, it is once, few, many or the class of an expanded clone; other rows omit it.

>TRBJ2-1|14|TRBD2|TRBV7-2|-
CASSPLAGGNEQFF
TGTGCCAGCAGTCCTCTGGCGGGGGGAAATGAGCAGTTCTTC
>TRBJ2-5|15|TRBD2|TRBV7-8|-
CASSSRTSVRETQYF
TGTGCCAGCAGCTCGAGGACTAGCGTGAGGGAGACCCAGTACTTC
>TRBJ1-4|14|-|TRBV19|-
CASSTRVRNEKLFF
TGTGCCAGTAGCACTCGGGTACGAAATGAAAAACTGTTTTTT
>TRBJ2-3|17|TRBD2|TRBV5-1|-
CASSLGTSGRTTDTQYF
TGCGCCAGCAGCTTGGGGACTAGCGGGAGGACCACAGATACGCAGTATTTT
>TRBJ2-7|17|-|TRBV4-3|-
CASSQDRPPGAGDEQYF
TGCGCCAGCAGCCAAGATCGGCCACCCGGGGCAGGGGACGAGCAGTACTTC
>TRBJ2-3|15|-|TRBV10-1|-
CASSELTARTDTQYF
TGCGCCAGCAGTGAGCTCACAGCTCGCACAGATACGCAGTATTTT
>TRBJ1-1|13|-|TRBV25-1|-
CASSPMGLSEAFF
TGTGCCAGCAGTCCTATGGGGCTGTCAGAAGCTTTCTTT
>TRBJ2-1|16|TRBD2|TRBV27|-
CASRGPRESSYNEQFF
TGTGCCAGTAGAGGGCCGCGGGAGAGCTCCTACAATGAGCAGTTCTTC
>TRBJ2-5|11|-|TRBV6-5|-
CASSYGDTRYF
TGTGCCAGCAGTTACGGGGACACTCGGTACTTC
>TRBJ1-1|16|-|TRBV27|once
CASSLLRVGRNTEAFF
TGTGCCAGCAGTTTACTGCGGGTTGGAAGGAACACTGAAGCTTTCTTT
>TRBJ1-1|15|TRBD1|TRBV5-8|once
CASSSSRTGGTEAFF
TGTGCCAGCAGCTCTTCCCGGACAGGGGGCACTGAAGCTTTCTTT
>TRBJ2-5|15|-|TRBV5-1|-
CASSIAPSSEETQYF
TGCGCCAGCAGTATCGCCCCTAGCTCGGAGGAGACCCAGTACTTC
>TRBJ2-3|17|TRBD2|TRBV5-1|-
CASSSGLAASSTDTQYF
TGCGCCAGCAGCTCCGGACTAGCGGCCTCTAGCACAGATACGCAGTATTTT
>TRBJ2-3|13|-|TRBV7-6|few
CASSFWSSDTQYF
TGTGCCAGCAGCTTTTGGAGCTCAGATACGCAGTATTTT
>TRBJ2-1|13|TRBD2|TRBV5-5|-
CASSRTRDNEQFF
TGTGCCAGCAGCCGGACTAGAGACAATGAGCAGTTCTTC
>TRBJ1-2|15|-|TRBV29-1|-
CSVEPKTGLGYGYTF
TGCAGCGTTGAACCAAAAACAGGGTTGGGGTATGGCTACACCTTC
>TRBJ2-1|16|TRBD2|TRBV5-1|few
CASSLELAGEANEQFF
TGCGCCAGCAGCTTGGAACTGGCGGGAGAGGCGAATGAGCAGTTCTTC
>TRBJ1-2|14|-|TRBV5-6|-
CASSLGQEIYGYTF
TGTGCCAGCAGCTTGGGACAGGAGATCTATGGCTACACCTTC
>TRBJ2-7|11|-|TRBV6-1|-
CASSEPVEQYF
TGTGCCAGCAGTGAGCCGGTCGAGCAGTACTTC
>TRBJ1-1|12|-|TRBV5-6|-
CASSLVQGEAFF
TGTGCCAGCAGCTTGGTCCAGGGTGAAGCTTTCTTT
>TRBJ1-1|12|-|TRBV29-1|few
CSGRTGSTEAFF
TGCAGCGGAAGAACAGGGAGCACTGAAGCTTTCTTT
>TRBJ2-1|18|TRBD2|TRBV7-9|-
CASSLPPRTSRSYNEQFF
TGTGCCAGCAGCTTACCACCCCGGACTAGCAGATCCTACAATGAGCAGTTCTTC
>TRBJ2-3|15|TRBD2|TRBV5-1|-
CASSLLAGLTDTQYF
TGCGCCAGCAGCTTACTAGCGGGCCTAACAGATACGCAGTATTTT
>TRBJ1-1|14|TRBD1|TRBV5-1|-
CASSRGQLNTEAFF
TGCGCCAGCAGCCGGGGACAGTTGAACACTGAAGCTTTCTTT
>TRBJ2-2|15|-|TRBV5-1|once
CASSLELPYTGELFF
TGCGCCAGCAGCTTGGAACTCCCCTACACCGGGGAGCTGTTTTTT
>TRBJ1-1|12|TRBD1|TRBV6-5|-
CASSFVQGGAFF
TGTGCCAGCAGTTTCGTACAGGGGGGGGCTTTCTTT
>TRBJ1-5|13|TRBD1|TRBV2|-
CASRRDRNQPQHF
TGTGCCAGCAGGCGGGACAGAAATCAGCCCCAGCATTTT
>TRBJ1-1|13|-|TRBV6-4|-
CASRPTGSTEAFF
TGTGCCAGCAGGCCCACAGGTTCCACTGAAGCTTTCTTT
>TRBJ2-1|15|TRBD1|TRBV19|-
CASSIEDRGLYEQFF
TGTGCCAGTAGTATAGAGGACAGGGGGCTATATGAGCAGTTCTTC
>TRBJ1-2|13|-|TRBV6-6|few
CASSSTGTLGYTF
TGTGCCAGCAGCTCTACAGGGACGTTGGGCTACACCTTC
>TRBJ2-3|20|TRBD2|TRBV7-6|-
CASSFPLRQQAGGPTDTQYF
TGTGCCAGCAGCTTTCCCCTTCGCCAACAAGCGGGAGGCCCCACAGATACGCAGTATTTT
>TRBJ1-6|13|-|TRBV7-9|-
CASSLARDSPLHF
TGTGCCAGCAGCTTAGCGCGGGATTCACCCCTCCACTTT
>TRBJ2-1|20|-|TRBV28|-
CASRYQRGKQGTSSYNEQFF
TGTGCCAGCAGGTACCAGCGCGGTAAACAGGGTACTAGCTCCTACAATGAGCAGTTCTTC
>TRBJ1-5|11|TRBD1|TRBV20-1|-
CSASSGQSQHF
TGCAGTGCTAGTTCGGGACAGAGCCAGCATTTT
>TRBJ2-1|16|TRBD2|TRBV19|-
CASSKTSGRAGNEQFF
TGTGCCAGTAGTAAGACTAGCGGGAGGGCCGGTAATGAGCAGTTCTTC
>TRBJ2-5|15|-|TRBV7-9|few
CASRRRDKLGETQYF
TGTGCCAGCAGGCGCCGGGACAAACTTGGGGAGACCCAGTACTTC
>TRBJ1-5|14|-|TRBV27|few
CASPRGGANQPQHF
TGTGCCAGCCCCCGGGGGGGCGCCAATCAGCCCCAGCATTTT
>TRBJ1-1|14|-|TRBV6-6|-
CASSYSWEGSEAFF
TGTGCCAGCAGTTACTCATGGGAGGGATCTGAAGCTTTCTTT
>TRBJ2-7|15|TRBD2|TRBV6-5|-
CASSYATSGRGEQYF
TGTGCCAGCAGTTACGCGACTAGCGGGAGGGGCGAGCAGTACTTC
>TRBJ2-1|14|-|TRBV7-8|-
CASSLTGRGVEQFF
TGTGCCAGCAGCTTAACCGGGAGAGGGGTTGAGCAGTTCTTC
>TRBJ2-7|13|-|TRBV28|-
CASSHTEAYEQYF
TGTGCCAGCAGTCATACTGAAGCCTACGAGCAGTACTTC
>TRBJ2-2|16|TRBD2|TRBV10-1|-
CARGPRVAGYTGELFF
TGCGCCAGGGGACCGCGGGTAGCGGGATACACCGGGGAGCTGTTTTTT
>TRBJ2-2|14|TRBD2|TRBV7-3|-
CASRASGSTGELFF
TGTGCCAGCAGGGCTAGCGGGTCCACCGGGGAGCTGTTTTTT
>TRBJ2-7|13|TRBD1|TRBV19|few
CASSIGQVNEQYF
TGTGCCAGTAGTATTGGACAGGTCAACGAGCAGTACTTC
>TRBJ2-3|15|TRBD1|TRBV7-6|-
CASSLVVRGLDTQYF
TGTGCCAGCAGCTTAGTAGTCAGGGGGCTTGATACGCAGTATTTT
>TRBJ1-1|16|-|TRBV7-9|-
CASSRTLTGQHTEAFF
TGTGCCAGCAGCCGCACCCTAACCGGACAGCACACTGAAGCTTTCTTT
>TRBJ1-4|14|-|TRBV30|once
CAWRETGRYEKLFF
TGTGCCTGGAGGGAGACAGGCCGATATGAAAAACTGTTTTTT
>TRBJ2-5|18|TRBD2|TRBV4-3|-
CASSQAAAGGGLFETQYF
TGCGCCAGCAGCCAAGCGGCGGCGGGAGGGGGATTGTTCGAGACCCAGTACTTC
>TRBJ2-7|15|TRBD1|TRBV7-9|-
CASSYPRDRDYEQYF
TGTGCCAGCAGCTACCCCCGGGACAGAGACTACGAGCAGTACTTC
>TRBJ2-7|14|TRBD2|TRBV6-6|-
CASSEREIPHEQYF
TGTGCCAGCAGCGAGCGGGAGATCCCCCACGAGCAGTACTTC
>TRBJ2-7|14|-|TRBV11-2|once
CASSSDGGSYEQYF
TGTGCCAGCAGCTCCGACGGCGGCTCCTACGAGCAGTACTTC
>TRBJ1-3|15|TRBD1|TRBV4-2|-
CASSYGQGAENTIYF
TGTGCCAGCAGCTACGGACAGGGTGCGGAAAACACCATATATTTT
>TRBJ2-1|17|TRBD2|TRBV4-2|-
CASSQVPGLASYNEQFF
TGTGCCAGCAGCCAAGTCCCGGGACTAGCGAGCTACAATGAGCAGTTCTTC